This T cell receptor (beta chain) stems from a study of blood T cell repertoires in COVID-19. TCRdb's copy holds only in-frame clones and misses some; the assay was immunoSEQ multiplex PCR. The data hold approximately 100,000 clones, with over 70% observed a single time. Germline V CDR1 and CDR2: MNHEY, SVGAGI. V was pared by 8 bases and J by 1 base, with 16 bases between. CDR3 length equals 15 residues. This chain connects TRBV6-5 to TRBJ2-3; perhaps TRBD1 as D (7 bases). Sequencing was carried out using peripheral blood. The receptor was derived from a man aged 60 to 69 with acute or convalescent COVID-19. CDR3 coding DNA: TGTGCCAGCTGCCCAGGGGGGCTCGGCACAGATACGCAGTATTTT. Translation: CASCPGGLGTDTQYF.